These T cell receptor beta chains were read from a single sample in a study of cytomegalovirus exposure and HLA in healthy donors. Clones were sequenced by immunoSEQ multiplex PCR, and TCRdb holds only the in-frame ones, with some missing. The repertoire holds about 150,000 clones, with approximately 81% as singletons. The specimen sequenced was PBMCs. The origin of the receptors is a man between 18 and 29 years old in good health and CMV-seronegative. The CDR3 runs from the conserved cysteine through the conserved F or W. The order of the fields is D gene, clone size, J gene, CDR3 length, V gene, CDR3 DNA, CDR3 protein. The D gene is left open where the match is weak. Not every row has a clone size; where given, it reads once, few, many or a size class.

>.|.|TRBJ1-1|14|TRBV5-4
TGTGCCAGCAGCTTAGGAACAGCCAACACTGAAGCTTTCTTT
CASSLGTANTEAFF
>TRBD2|.|TRBJ2-5|15|TRBV11-3
TGTGCCAGCAGCTCAAGCGGGAGGCCCCAAGAGACCCAGTACTTC
CASSSSGRPQETQYF
>TRBD2|.|TRBJ2-7|15|TRBV7-8
TGTGCCAGCAGCTTAGAGACTAGCGGGAGCTACGAGCAGTACTTC
CASSLETSGSYEQYF
>TRBD2|few|TRBJ2-7|14|TRBV5-1
TGCGCCAGCGGGGAGGGAGGAGGTGCCTACGAGCAGTACTTC
CASGEGGGAYEQYF
>TRBD2|.|TRBJ2-3|16|TRBV6-6
TGTGCCAGCAGTTACTCGGGGGGGTTGGTCACAGATACGCAGTATTTT
CASSYSGGLVTDTQYF
>TRBD2|.|TRBJ2-1|16|TRBV19
TGTGCCAGTAACCGAGGGAGGGATCATTCCTACAATGAGCAGTTCTTC
CASNRGRDHSYNEQFF
>.|once|TRBJ2-2|15|TRBV15
TGTGCCACCAGCAGAGAAACGGGAGCCACCGGGGAGCTGTTTTTT
CATSRETGATGELFF
>TRBD2|.|TRBJ2-1|17|TRBV4-3
TGCGCCAGCAGCCATCCGACCGGGACTAGCGGTCACAATGAGCAGTTCTTC
CASSHPTGTSGHNEQFF
>TRBD1|once|TRBJ1-1|15|TRBV5-1
TGCGCCAGCAGCTTTCGACAGGGCTTAGACACTGAAGCTTTCTTT
CASSFRQGLDTEAFF
>.|.|TRBJ2-1|11|TRBV20-1
TGCAGTGCTAGGTCTAGAACTGAGCAGTTCTTC
CSARSRTEQFF
>TRBD2|.|TRBJ2-1|19|TRBV13
TGTGCCAGCAGCCCGGCCTGGGGTGGCGGGAGTCCCCCCTACAATGAGCAGTTCTTC
CASSPAWGGGSPPYNEQFF
>.|.|TRBJ2-5|14|TRBV7-2
TGTGCCACCTGCTTTCAGGGGAGTGAGGAGACCCAGTACTTC
CATCFQGSEETQYF
>.|.|TRBJ2-7|15|TRBV28
TGTGCCAGCAGTTTATTGACCCGGAGGGCCTACGAGCAGTACTTC
CASSLLTRRAYEQYF
>TRBD2|.|TRBJ2-7|17|TRBV27
TGTGCCAGCAGTTTAATCTCTAAGGCTAGCGGGAGGGTCCTACGACACTTC
CASSLISKASGRVLRHF
>.|.|TRBJ1-5|12|TRBV7-9
TGTGCCAGCAGCTTCGGAGTTGAGCCCCAGCATTTT
CASSFGVEPQHF
>.|once|TRBJ2-2|12|TRBV27
TGTGCCAGCCGCCTCGGGGCCGGGGAGCTGTTTTTT
CASRLGAGELFF
>.|.|TRBJ2-2|13|TRBV6-1
TGTGCCAGCAGTGAAAGCCTCCCCCGGGAGCTGTTTTTT
CASSESLPRELFF
>.|.|TRBJ1-5|15|TRBV19
TGTGCCAGTAACAATATACAGGAGGGGTATCAGCCCCAGCATTTT
CASNNIQEGYQPQHF
>.|once|TRBJ1-5|14|TRBV7-2
TGTGCCAGCAGCATTGACAGGATGGGTCAGCCCCAGCATTTT
CASSIDRMGQPQHF
>TRBD2|.|TRBJ2-5|13|TRBV30
TGTGCCTGGAGGGTAGCGGGACAATGGGAGCAGTACTTC
CAWRVAGQWEQYF
>.|.|TRBJ2-7|13|TRBV2
TGTGCCACTGCGGGGGACAGGAACTACGAGCAGTACTTC
CATAGDRNYEQYF
>.|.|TRBJ2-2|12|TRBV7-2
TGTGCCAGCAGCCACTACACCGGGGAGCTGTTTTTT
CASSHYTGELFF
>TRBD2|.|TRBJ2-7|15|TRBV4-3
TGCGCCAGCAGCCAAGTGACTAGCGGAACCTACGAGCAGTACTTC
CASSQVTSGTYEQYF
>.|.|TRBJ2-3|11|TRBV27
TGTGCCAGCTGGGGGCGGGATACGCAGTATTTT
CASWGRDTQYF
>TRBD1|.|TRBJ2-1|15|TRBV5-8
TGTGCCAGCAACTTGGTACAGGGGGCGTTAAATGAGCAGTTCTTC
CASNLVQGALNEQFF
>.|.|TRBJ2-7|14|TRBV27
TGTGCCAGCAGATTCGGAGGGGGCCCCTACGAGCAGTACTTC
CASRFGGGPYEQYF
>TRBD2|once|TRBJ2-7|14|TRBV18
TGTGCCAGCTCACCAACTAGCGGTTCCTACGAGCAGTACTTC
CASSPTSGSYEQYF
>TRBD1|.|TRBJ2-5|13|TRBV15
TGTGCCACCAGCAGAGGACAGGGAGAGACCCAGTACTTC
CATSRGQGETQYF